A selection of T cell receptor beta chains follows, all from one sample in a study of CD8+ T cells in alopecia areata. Libraries were prepared by immunoSEQ multiplex PCR; TCRdb keeps only in-frame clonotypes and omits some of them. The sample contains hundreds of thousands of clones, under 70% of which appear only once. The source was CD4+ T cells sorted from blood, collected at week 0. These receptors came from a human donor with alopecia areata. Both conserved end residues are part of each CDR3. The D gene is left open where the match is weak. Clone size, where shown, is once, few, many, or a class for clones that have expanded.

>few|TRBJ2-5|TRBV18|.
CASSPGGIDSEETQYF
TGTGCCAGCTCACCAGGGGGGATAGACAGTGAAGAGACCCAGTACTTC
>.|TRBJ1-2|TRBV7-2|.
CASRAAGWGGYTF
TGTGCCAGCAGGGCAGCGGGGTGGGGAGGCTACACCTTC
>few|TRBJ1-1|TRBV25-1|.
CASSAWGQNNTEAFF
TGTGCCAGCAGTGCCTGGGGCCAAAACAACACTGAAGCTTTCTTT
>few|TRBJ2-6|TRBV10-2|TRBD1
CASSDTGAGANVLTF
TGCGCCAGCAGTGATACAGGGGCTGGGGCCAACGTCCTGACTTTC
>.|TRBJ2-1|TRBV5-1|TRBD2
CASSPGATGGEQFF
TGCGCCAGCAGCCCCGGGGCCACGGGAGGTGAGCAGTTCTTC
>few|TRBJ2-3|TRBV29-1|TRBD2
CSSGSGGSTDTQYF
TGCAGCTCCGGGAGCGGGGGAAGCACAGATACGCAGTATTTT
>few|TRBJ1-5|TRBV7-9|.
CASSLHQGDQPQHF
TGTGCCAGCAGCTTACATCAGGGAGATCAGCCCCAGCATTTT
>.|TRBJ1-5|TRBV27|TRBD1
CASSAEPGQGQPQHF
TGTGCCAGCAGTGCAGAGCCGGGACAGGGTCAGCCCCAGCATTTT
>.|TRBJ1-6|TRBV4-1|.
CASSQLGPLHF
TGCGCCAGCAGCCAATTGGGACCCCTCCACTTT
>once|TRBJ2-5|TRBV5-1|TRBD2
CASSLGGLAGEETQYF
TGCGCCAGCAGCTTGGGTGGACTAGCGGGGGAAGAGACCCAGTACTTC
>.|TRBJ1-1|TRBV20-1|.
CSGRLNTEAFF
TGCAGTGGACGGTTGAACACTGAAGCTTTCTTT
>.|TRBJ1-2|TRBV29-1|.
CSVSPGTANYGYTF
TGCAGCGTTTCCCCCGGGACGGCTAACTATGGCTACACCTTC
>.|TRBJ2-7|TRBV2|.
CASEAETEQYF
TGTGCCAGCGAGGCCGAGACGGAGCAGTACTTC
>.|TRBJ2-7|TRBV7-9|.
CASSFVAGEQYF
TGTGCCAGCAGCTTTGTGGCAGGCGAGCAGTACTTC
>.|TRBJ2-1|TRBV5-1|TRBD1
CASNGQGAPNEQFF
TGCGCCAGCAACGGACAGGGGGCGCCGAATGAGCAGTTCTTC
>.|TRBJ1-1|TRBV29-1|.
CSVALDGLNTEAFF
TGCAGCGTTGCCTTGGACGGGCTTAACACTGAAGCTTTCTTT
>.|TRBJ2-7|TRBV25-1|TRBD1
CASSWDRVNEQYF
TGTGCCAGCAGTTGGGACAGGGTAAATGAGCAGTACTTC
>.|TRBJ1-2|TRBV12-5|.
CASGSIGQTYGYTF
TGTGCTAGTGGTTCGATTGGACAAACTTATGGCTACACCTTC
>.|TRBJ1-5|TRBV20-1|.
CSAEAGEPQHF
TGCAGTGCTGAGGCCGGAGAGCCCCAGCATTTT
>.|TRBJ2-3|TRBV6-5|TRBD1
CASSKGTGPTDTQYF
TGTGCCAGCAGTAAAGGGACAGGGCCGACAGATACGCAGTATTTT
>.|TRBJ1-1|TRBV25-1|.
CASSVTRGWNTEAFF
TGTGCCAGCAGCGTGACCCGGGGGTGGAACACTGAAGCTTTCTTT
>.|TRBJ1-4|TRBV25-1|.
CASSEGGASNEKLFF
TGTGCCAGCAGTGAGGGGGGGGCGTCTAATGAAAAACTGTTTTTT
>.|TRBJ1-1|TRBV5-4|.
CATKTGVNTEAFF
TGTGCCACCAAGACAGGAGTGAACACTGAAGCTTTCTTT
>.|TRBJ2-1|TRBV30|.
CAWSARGDRPGSYNEQFF
TGTGCCTGGAGTGCCAGGGGCGACCGTCCGGGCTCCTACAATGAGCAGTTCTTC
>.|TRBJ1-5|TRBV7-8|TRBD1
CASSPRLLDRGGQPQHF
TGTGCCAGCAGCCCCCGATTGTTGGACAGGGGTGGACAGCCCCAGCATTTT
>.|TRBJ1-6|TRBV13|.
CASSLARLNSPLHF
TGTGCCAGCAGCCTAGCACGACTGAATTCACCCCTCCACTTT